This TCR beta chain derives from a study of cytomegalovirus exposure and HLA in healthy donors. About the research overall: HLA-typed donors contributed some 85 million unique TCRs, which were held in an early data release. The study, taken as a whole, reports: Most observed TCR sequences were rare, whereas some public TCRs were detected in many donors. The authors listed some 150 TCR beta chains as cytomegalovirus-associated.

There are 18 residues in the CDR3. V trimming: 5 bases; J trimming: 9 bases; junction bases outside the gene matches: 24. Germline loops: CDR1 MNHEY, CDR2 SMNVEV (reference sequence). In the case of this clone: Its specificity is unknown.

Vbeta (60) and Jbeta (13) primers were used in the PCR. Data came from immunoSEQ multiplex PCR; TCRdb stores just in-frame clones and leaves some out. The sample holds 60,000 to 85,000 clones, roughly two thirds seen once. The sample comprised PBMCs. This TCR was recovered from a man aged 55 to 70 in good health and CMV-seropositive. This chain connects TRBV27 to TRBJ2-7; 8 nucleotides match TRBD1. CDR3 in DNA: TGTGCCAGCAGTCGGACAGGGCTTGGGATGAGCGGTACCTTCCGGCAGTACTTC. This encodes CASSRTGLGMSGTFRQYF.